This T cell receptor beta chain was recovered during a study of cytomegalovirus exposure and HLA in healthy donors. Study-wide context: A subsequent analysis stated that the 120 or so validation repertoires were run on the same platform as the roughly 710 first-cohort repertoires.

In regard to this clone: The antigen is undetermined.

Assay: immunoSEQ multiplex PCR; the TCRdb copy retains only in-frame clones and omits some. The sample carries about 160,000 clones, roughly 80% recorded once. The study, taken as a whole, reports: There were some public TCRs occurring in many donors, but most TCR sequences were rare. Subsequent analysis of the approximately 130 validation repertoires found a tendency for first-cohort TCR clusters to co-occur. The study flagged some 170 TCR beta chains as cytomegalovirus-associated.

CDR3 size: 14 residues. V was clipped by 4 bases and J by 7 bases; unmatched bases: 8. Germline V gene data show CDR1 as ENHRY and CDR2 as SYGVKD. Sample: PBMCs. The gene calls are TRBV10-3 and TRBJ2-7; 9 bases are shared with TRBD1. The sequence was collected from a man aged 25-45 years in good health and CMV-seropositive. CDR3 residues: CAISGTGASPEQYF. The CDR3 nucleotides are TGTGCCATCAGTGGGACAGGGGCTTCTCCGGAGCAGTACTTC.